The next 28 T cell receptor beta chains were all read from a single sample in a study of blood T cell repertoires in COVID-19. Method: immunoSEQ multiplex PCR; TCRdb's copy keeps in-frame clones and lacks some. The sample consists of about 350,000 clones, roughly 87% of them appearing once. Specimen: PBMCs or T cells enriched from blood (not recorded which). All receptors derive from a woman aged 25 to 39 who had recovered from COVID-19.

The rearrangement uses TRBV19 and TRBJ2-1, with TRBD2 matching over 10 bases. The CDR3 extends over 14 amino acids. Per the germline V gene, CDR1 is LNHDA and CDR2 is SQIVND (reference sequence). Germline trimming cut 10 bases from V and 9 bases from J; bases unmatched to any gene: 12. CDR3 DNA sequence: TGTGCCACCTCGCGAAGCGGGAGGGCCGGTGAGCAGTTCTTC. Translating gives CATSRSGRAGEQFF.

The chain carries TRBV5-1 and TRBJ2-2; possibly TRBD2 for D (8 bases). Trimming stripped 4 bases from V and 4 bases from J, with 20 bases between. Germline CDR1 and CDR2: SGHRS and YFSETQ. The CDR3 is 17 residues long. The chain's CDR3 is CASSREGAIRPTGELFF. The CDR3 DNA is TGCGCCAGCAGCCGGGAGGGGGCAATCCGACCCACCGGGGAGCTGTTTTTT.

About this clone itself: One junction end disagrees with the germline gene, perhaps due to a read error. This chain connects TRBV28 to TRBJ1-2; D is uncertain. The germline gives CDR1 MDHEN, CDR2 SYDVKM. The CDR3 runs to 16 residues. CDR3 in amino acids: CASSLRTTHSSFLLDF. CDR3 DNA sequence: TGTGCCAGCAGTTTACGTACCACCCATTCTAGCTTCTTACTTGACTTC.

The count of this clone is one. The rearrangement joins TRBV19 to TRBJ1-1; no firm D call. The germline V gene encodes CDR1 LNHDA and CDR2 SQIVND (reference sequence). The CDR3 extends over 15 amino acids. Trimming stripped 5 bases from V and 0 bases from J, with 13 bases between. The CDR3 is CASSPSLGMNTEAFF. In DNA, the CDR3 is TGTGCCAGTAGTCCCTCACTAGGAATGAACACTGAAGCTTTCTTT.

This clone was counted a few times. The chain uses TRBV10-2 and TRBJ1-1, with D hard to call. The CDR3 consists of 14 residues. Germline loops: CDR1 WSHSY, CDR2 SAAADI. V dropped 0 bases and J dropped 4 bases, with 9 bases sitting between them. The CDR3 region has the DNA TGCGCCAGCAGTGAGTCTGTGCGGGGCACTGAAGCTTTCTTT. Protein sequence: CASSESVRGTEAFF.

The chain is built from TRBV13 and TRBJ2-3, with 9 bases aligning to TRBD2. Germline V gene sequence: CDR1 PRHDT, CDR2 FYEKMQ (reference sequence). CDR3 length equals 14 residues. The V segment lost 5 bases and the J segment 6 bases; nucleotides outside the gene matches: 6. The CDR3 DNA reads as TGTGCCAGCAGCCCCAGGACTAGCGCGGATACGCAGTATTTT. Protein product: CASSPRTSADTQYF.

The CDR3 coding sequence is TGCGCCAGCAGCCAATCAGGGTCCCAAAACATTCAGTACTTC. This gives the protein CASSQSGSQNIQYF. The V and J genes are TRBV4-1 and TRBJ2-4; TRBD1 is a possible D gene (5 bases). CDR1 and CDR2 from the germline V gene are MGHRA and YSYEKL. The CDR3 length is 14 residues. V shed 2 bases and J shed 5 bases, with 10 bases lying between them.

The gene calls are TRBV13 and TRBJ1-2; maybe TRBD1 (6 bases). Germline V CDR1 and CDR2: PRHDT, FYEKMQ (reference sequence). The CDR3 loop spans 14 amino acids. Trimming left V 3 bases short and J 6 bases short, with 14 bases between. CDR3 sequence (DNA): TGTGCCAGCAGCTTCAGGGGATATGTCGATGGCTACACCTTC. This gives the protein CASSFRGYVDGYTF.

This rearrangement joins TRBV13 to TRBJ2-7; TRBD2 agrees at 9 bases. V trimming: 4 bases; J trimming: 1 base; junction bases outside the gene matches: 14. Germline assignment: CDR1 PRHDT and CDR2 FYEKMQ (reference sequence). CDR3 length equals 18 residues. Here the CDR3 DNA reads TGTGCCAGCAGCTCAAAGCATCTTCCTAGCGGGAAATCCTACGAGCAGTACTTC. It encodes CASSSKHLPSGKSYEQYF.

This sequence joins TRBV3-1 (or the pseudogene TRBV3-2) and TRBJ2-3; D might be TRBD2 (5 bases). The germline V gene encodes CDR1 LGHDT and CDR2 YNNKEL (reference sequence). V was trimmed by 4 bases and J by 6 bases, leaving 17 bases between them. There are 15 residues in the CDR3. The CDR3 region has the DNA TGTGCCAGCAGCCCCCGGGATAGCTTTCCCGATACGCAGTATTTT. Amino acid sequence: CASSPRDSFPDTQYF.

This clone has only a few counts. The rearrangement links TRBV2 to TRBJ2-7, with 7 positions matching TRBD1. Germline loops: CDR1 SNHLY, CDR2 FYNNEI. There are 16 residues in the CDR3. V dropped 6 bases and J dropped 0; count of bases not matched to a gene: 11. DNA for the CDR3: TGTGCCAGCAGGGGAGATCGGCAGGGGGTCTCCTACGAGCAGTACTTC. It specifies CASRGDRQGVSYEQYF.

The CDR3 protein is CASSFDRGSNTGELFF. CDR3 DNA sequence: TGTGCCAGCAGCTTCGACAGGGGTTCGAACACCGGGGAGCTGTTTTTT. The chain combines TRBV28 with TRBJ2-2, with TRBD1 matching 8 bases. V shed 6 bases and J 0 bases; nucleotides not matched to a gene: 6. The CDR3 has 16 amino acids. Germline V gives CDR1 MDHEN, CDR2 SYDVKM.

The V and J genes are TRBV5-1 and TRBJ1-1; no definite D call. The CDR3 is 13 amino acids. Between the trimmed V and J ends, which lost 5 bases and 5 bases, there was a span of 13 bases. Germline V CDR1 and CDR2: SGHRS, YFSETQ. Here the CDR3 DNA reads TGCGCCAGCAGAGATATGGAGGGAACTGAAGCTTTCTTT. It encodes CASRDMEGTEAFF. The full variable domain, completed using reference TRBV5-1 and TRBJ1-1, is KAGVTQTPRYLIKTRGQQVTLSCSPISGHRSVSWYQQTPGQGLQFLFEYFSETQRNKGNFPGRFSGRQFSNSRSEMNVSTLELGDSALYLCASRDMEGTEAFFGQGTRLTVV.

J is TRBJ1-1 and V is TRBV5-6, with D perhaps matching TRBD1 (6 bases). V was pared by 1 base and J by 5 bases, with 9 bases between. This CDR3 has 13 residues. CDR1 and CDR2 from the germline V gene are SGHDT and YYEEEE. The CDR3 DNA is TGTGCCAGCAGCTTGCCTAGGGGGACTGAAGCTTTCTTT. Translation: CASSLPRGTEAFF.

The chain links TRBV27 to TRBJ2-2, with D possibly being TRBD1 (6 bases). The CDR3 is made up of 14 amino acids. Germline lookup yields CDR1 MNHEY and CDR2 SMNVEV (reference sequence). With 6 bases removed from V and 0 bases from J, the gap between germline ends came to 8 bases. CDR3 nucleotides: TGTGCCAGCAGCGGACAGCCGAACACCGGGGAGCTGTTTTTT. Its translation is CASSGQPNTGELFF.

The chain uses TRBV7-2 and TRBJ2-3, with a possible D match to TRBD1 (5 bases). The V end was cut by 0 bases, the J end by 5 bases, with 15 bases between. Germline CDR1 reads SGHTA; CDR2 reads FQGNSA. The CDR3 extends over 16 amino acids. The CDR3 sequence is CASSLAGSPRGDTQYF. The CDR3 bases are TGTGCCAGCAGCTTAGCGGGATCCCCAAGGGGAGATACGCAGTATTTT. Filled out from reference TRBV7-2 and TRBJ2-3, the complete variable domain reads GAGVSQSPSNKVTEKGKDVELRCDPISGHTALYWYRQSLGQGLEFLIYFQGNSAPDKSGLPSDRFSAERTGGSVSTLTIQRTQQEDSAVYLCASSLAGSPRGDTQYFGPGTRLTVL.

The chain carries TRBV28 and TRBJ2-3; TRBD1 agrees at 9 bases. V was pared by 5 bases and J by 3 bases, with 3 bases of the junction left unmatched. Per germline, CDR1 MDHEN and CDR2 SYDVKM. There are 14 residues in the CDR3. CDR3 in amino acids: CASSRGQGTDTQYF. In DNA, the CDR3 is TGTGCCAGCAGTAGGGGACAGGGAACAGATACGCAGTATTTT.

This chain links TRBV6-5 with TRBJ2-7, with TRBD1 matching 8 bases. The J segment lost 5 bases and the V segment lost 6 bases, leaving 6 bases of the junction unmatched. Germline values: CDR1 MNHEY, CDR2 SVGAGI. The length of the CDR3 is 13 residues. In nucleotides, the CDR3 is TGTGCCAGCAGCCAGGGGGCGCAGAACGAGCAGTACTTC. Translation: CASSQGAQNEQYF.

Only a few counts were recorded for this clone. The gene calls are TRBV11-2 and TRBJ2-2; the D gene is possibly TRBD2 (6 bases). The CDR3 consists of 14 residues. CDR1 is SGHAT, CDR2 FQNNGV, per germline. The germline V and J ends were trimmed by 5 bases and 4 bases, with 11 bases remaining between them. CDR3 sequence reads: CASSQDYVTGELFF. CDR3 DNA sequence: TGTGCCAGCAGCCAGGACTACGTCACCGGGGAGCTGTTTTTT.

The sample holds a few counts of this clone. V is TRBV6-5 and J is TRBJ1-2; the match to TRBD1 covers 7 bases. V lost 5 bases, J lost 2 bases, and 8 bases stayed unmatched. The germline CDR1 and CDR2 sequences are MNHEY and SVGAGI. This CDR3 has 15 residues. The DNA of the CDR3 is TGTGCCAGCAGTCAGACTTTGACAGGGAACTATGGCTACACCTTC. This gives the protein CASSQTLTGNYGYTF.

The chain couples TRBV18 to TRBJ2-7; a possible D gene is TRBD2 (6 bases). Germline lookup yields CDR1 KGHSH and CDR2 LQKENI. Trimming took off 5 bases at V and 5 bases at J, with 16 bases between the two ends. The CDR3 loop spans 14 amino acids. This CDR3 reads CASSGGEALNEQYF. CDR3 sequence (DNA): TGTGCCAGCTCAGGTGGGGAGGCCCTCAACGAGCAGTACTTC.

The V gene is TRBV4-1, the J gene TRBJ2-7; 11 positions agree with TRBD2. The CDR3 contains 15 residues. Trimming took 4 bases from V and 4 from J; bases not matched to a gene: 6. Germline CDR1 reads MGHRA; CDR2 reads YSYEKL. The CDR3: CASSPLAGEGYEQYF. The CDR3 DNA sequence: TGCGCCAGCAGCCCACTAGCGGGAGAGGGTTACGAGCAGTACTTC.

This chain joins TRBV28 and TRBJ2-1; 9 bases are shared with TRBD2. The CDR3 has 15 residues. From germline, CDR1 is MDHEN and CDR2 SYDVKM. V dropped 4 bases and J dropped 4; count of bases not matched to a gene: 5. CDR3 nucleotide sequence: TGTGCCAGCAGTTCCTCTAGCGGGACGTACAATGAGCAGTTCTTC. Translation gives CASSSSSGTYNEQFF.

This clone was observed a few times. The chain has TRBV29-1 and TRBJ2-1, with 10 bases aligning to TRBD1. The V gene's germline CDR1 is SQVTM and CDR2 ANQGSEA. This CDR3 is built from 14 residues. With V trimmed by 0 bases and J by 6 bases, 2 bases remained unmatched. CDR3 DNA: TGCAGCGTTGAAGATAGGACAGGGGGCAATGAGCAGTTCTTC. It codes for CSVEDRTGGNEQFF.

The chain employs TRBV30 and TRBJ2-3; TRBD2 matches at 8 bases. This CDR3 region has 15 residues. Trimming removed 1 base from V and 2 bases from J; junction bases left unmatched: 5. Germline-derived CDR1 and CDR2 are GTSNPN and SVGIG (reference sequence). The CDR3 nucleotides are TGTGCCTGGAGTGGAAGCGGGGGCTTCACAGATACGCAGTATTTT. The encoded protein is CAWSGSGGFTDTQYF.

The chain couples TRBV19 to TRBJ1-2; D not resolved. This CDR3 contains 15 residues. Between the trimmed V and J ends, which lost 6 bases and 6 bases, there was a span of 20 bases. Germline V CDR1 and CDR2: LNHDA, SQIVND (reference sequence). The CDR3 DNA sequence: TGTGCCAGTAGGATCATGAACAGTGGTGTAAATGGCTACACCTTC. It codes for CASRIMNSGVNGYTF.

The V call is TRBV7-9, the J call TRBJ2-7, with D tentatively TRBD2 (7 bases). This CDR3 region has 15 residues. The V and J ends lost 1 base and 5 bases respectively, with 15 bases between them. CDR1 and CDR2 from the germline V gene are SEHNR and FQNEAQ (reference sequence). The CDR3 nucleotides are TGTGCCAGCAGCTTAGATCGGGGGGCGGTCCACGAGCAGTACTTC. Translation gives CASSLDRGAVHEQYF.

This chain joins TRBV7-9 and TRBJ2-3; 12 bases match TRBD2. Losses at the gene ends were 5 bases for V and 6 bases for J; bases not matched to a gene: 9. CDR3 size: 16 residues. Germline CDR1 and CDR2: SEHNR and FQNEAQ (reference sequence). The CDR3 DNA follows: TGTGCCAGCAGCCTTGGACTAGCGGGGATTCGGGATACGCAGTATTTT. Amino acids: CASSLGLAGIRDTQYF. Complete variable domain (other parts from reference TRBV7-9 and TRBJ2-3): DTGVSQNPRHKITKRGQNVTFRCDPISEHNRLYWYRQTLGQGPEFLTYFQNEAQLEKSRLLSDRFSAERPKGSFSTLEIQRTEQGDSAMYLCASSLGLAGIRDTQYFGPGTRLTVL.